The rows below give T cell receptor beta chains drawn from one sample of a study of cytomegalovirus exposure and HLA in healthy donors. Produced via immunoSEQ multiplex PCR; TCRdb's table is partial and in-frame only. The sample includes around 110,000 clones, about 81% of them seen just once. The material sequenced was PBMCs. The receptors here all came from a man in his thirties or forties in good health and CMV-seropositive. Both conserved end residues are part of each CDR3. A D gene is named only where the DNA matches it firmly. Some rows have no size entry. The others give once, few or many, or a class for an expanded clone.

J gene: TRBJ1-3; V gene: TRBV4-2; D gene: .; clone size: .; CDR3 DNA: TGTGCCAGCAGCCAAGTCATGGCCTCTGGAAACACCATATATTTT; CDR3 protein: CASSQVMASGNTIYF
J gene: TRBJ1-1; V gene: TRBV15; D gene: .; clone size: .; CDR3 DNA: TGTGCCACCCAAAAAGGGGGAAGTACTGAAGCTTTCTTT; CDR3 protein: CATQKGGSTEAFF
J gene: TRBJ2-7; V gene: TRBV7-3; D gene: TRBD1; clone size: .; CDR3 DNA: TGTGCCAGCAGCCCGGGACAGGGAGGCGAGCAGTACTTC; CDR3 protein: CASSPGQGGEQYF
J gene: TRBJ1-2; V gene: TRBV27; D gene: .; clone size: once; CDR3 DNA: TGTGCCAGCAGTAGGGGAAGCTATGGCTACACCTTC; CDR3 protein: CASSRGSYGYTF
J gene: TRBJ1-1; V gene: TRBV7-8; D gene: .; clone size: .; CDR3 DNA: TGTGCCAGCAGCTTATTCGGTGGCACTGAAGCTTTCTTT; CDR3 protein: CASSLFGGTEAFF
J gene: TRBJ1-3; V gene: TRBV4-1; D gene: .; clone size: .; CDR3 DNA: TGCGCCAGCAGCCGTCAGGGGCTCGGCACCATATATTTT; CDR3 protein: CASSRQGLGTIYF
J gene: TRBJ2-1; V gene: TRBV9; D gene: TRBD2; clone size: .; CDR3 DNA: TGTGCCAGCAGCGTAACACCAGCGGGGGGTACAATGGAGCAGTTCTTC; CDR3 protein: CASSVTPAGGTMEQFF
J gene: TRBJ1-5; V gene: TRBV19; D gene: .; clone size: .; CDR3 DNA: TGTGCCAGTAGGGCGGCTAATCAGCCCCAGCATTTT; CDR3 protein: CASRAANQPQHF
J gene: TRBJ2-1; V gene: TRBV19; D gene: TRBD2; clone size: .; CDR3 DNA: TGTGCCAGTAGTATAGATTCTAGCGGGTACTACAATGAGCAGTTCTTC; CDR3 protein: CASSIDSSGYYNEQFF
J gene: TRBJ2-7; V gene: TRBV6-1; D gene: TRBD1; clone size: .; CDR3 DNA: TGTGCCAGCAGTGAAGACAGGGGTTTCTTAGGTTCCTACGAGCAGTACTTC; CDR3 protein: CASSEDRGFLGSYEQYF
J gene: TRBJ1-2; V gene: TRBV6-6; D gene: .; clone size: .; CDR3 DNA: TGTGCCAGCAGCCCATTGGGGGGGCATGGCTACACCTTC; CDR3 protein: CASSPLGGHGYTF
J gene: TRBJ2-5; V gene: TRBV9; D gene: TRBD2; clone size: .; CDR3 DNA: TGTGCCAGCAGCGGAAGGAAGGGACTAGCGTCGGAGACCCAGTACTTC; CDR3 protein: CASSGRKGLASETQYF
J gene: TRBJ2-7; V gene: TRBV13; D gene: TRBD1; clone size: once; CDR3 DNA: TGTGCCAGCAGCCAGGACAGGGTAAGGACCTACGAGCAGTACTTC; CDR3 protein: CASSQDRVRTYEQYF
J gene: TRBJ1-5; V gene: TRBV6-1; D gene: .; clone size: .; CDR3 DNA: TGTGCCAGCAGTTTCGACGGGAATCAGCCCCAGCATTTT; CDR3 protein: CASSFDGNQPQHF
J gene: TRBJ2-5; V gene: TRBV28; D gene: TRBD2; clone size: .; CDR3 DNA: TGTGCCACCAGCGGGGGAAGGGAGACCCAGTACTTC; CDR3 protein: CATSGGRETQYF
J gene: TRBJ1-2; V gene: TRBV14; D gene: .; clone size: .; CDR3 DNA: TGTGCCAGCAGCCCCGGGACTTTCTATGGCTACACCTTC; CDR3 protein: CASSPGTFYGYTF
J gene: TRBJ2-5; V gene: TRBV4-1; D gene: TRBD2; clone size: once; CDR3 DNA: TGCGCCAGCAGCCAGGGACTAGCGGGGGGAAAAGAGACCCAGTACTTC; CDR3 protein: CASSQGLAGGKETQYF
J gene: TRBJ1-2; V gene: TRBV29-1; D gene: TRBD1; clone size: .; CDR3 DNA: TGCAGCATATGGACAGGGGGACATGGCTACACCTTC; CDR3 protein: CSIWTGGHGYTF
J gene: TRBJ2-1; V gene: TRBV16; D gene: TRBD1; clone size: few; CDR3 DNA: TGTGCCAGCAGCCTCTTGGGACAGTTAAACAATGAGCAGTTCTTC; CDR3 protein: CASSLLGQLNNEQFF
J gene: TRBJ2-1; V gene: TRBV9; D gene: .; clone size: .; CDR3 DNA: TGTGCCAGCACGGGTAATACGGGGGTCTACAATGAGCAGTTCTTC; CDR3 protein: CASTGNTGVYNEQFF
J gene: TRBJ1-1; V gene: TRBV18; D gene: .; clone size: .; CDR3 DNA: TGTGCCAGCTCTAGCACGGAAAACACTGAAGCTTTCTTT; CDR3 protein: CASSSTENTEAFF
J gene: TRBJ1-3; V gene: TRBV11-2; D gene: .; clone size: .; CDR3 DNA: TGTGCCAGCAGCTCGCAGGGTGGAAACACCATATATTTT; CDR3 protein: CASSSQGGNTIYF
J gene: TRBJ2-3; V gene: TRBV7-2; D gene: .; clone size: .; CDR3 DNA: TGTGCCAGCAGCCTTAGCGGAGACACAGATACGCAGTATTTT; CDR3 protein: CASSLSGDTDTQYF
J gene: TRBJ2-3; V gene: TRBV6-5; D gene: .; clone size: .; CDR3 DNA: TGTGCCAGCAGTTCGGCGGGACCGGCAGATACGCAGTATTTT; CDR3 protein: CASSSAGPADTQYF
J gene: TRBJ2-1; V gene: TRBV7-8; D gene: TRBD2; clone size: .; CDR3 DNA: TGTGCCAGCAGCTTAGGACTAGCGGGGGGGCATGAGCAGTTCTTC; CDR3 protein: CASSLGLAGGHEQFF
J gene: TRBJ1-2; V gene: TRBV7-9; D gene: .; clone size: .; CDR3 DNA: TGTGCCAGCAGCCGGACAGAAGCTAACTATGGCTACACCTTC; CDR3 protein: CASSRTEANYGYTF
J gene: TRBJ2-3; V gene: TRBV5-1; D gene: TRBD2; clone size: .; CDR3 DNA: TGCGCCAGCAGCTCCGGGGGGACAGATACGCAGTATTTT; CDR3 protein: CASSSGGTDTQYF
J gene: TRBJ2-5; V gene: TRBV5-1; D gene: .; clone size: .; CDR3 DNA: TGCGCCAGCAGCCAGTGGAGCGGAATCGGGGAGACCCAGTACTTC; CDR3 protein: CASSQWSGIGETQYF